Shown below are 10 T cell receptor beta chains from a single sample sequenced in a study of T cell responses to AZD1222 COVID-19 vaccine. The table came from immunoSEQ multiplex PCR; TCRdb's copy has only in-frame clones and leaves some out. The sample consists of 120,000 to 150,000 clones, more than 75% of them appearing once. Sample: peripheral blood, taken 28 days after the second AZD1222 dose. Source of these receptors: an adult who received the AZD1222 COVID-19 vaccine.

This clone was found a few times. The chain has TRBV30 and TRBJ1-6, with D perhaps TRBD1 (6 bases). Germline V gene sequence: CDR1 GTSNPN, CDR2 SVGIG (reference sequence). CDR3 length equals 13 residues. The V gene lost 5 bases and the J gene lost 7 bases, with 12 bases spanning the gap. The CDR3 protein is CAWEGGGNSPLHF. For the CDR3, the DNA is TGTGCCTGGGAGGGGGGGGGAAATTCACCCCTCCACTTT.

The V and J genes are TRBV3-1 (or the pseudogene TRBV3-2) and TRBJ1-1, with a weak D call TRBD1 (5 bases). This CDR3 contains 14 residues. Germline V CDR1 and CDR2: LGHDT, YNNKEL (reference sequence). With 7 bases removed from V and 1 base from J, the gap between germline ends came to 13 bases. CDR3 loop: CASTRGVRNTEAFF. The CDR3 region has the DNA TGTGCCAGCACCAGAGGGGTAAGGAACACTGAAGCTTTCTTT.

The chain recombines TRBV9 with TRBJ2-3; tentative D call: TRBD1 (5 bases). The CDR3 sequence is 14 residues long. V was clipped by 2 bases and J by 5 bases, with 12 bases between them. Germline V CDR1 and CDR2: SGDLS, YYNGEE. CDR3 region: CASSVSQGEDTQYF. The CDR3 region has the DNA TGTGCCAGCAGCGTGAGCCAGGGTGAAGATACGCAGTATTTT.

CDR3 protein: CASSKAENTEAFF. The CDR3 DNA reads as TGTGCCAGCAGCAAAGCGGAGAACACTGAAGCTTTCTTT. J is TRBJ1-1 and V is TRBV2, with D unresolved. The germline gives CDR1 SNHLY, CDR2 FYNNEI. Trimming left V 6 bases short and J 1 base short, with 9 bases between. This CDR3 spans 13 amino acids.

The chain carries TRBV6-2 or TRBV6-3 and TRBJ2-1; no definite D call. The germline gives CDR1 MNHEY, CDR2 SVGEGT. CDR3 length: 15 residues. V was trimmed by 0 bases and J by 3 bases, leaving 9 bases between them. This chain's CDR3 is CASSYSKSYYNEQFF. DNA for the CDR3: TGTGCCAGCAGTTACTCGAAGTCTTACTACAATGAGCAGTTCTTC.

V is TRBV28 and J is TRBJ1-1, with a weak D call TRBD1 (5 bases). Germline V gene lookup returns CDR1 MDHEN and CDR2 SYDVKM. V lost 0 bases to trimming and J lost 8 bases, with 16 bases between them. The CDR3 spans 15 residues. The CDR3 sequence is CASSLWGLEELEAFF. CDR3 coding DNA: TGTGCCAGCAGTTTATGGGGGCTTGAAGAGCTGGAAGCTTTCTTT.

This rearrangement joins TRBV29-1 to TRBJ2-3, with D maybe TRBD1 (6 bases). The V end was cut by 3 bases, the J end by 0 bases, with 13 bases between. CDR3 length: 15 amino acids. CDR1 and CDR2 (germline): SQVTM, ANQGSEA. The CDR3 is CSVERGTTSTDTQYF. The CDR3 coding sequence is TGCAGCGTTGAGAGGGGGACCACTAGCACAGATACGCAGTATTTT.

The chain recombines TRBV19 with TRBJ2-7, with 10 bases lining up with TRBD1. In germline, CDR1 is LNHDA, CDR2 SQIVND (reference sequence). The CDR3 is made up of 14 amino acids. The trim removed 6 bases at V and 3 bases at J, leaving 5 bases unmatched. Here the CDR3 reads CASSKGQGVYEQYF. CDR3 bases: TGTGCCAGTAGCAAAGGACAGGGGGTCTACGAGCAGTACTTC. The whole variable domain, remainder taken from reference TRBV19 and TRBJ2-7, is DGGITQSPKYLFRKEGQNVTLSCEQNLNHDAMYWYRQDPGQGLRLIYYSQIVNDFQKGDIAEGYSVSREKKESFPLTVTSAQKNPTAFYLCASSKGQGVYEQYFGPGTRLTVT.

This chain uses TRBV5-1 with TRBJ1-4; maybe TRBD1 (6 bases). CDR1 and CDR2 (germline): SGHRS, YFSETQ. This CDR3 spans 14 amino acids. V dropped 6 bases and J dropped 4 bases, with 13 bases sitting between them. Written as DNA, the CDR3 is TGCGCCAGCAACGACGGACAGCTTAATGAAAAACTGTTTTTT. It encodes CASNDGQLNEKLFF.

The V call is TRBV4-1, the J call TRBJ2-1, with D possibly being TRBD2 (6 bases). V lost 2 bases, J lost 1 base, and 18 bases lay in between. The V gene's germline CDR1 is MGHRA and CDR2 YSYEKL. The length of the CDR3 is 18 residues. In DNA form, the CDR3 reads TGCGCCAGCAGCCAAAACAAGACTAGTTTGCCATCCTACAATGAGCAGTTCTTC. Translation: CASSQNKTSLPSYNEQFF.